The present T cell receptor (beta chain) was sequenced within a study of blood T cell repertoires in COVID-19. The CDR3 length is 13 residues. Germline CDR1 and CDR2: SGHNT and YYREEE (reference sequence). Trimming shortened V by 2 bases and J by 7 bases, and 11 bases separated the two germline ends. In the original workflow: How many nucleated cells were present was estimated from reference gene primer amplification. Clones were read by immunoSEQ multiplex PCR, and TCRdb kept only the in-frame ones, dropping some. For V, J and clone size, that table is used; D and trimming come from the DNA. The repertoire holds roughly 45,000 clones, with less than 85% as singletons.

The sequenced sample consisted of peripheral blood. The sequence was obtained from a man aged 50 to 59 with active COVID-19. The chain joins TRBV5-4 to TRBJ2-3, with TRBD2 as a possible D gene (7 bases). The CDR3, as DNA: TGTGCCAGCAGCTTAGGGGGGGAAAATACGCAGTATTTT. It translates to CASSLGGENTQYF. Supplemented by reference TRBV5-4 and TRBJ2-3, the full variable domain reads ETGVTQSPTHLIKTRGQQVTLRCSSQSGHNTVSWYQQALGQGPQFIFQYYREEENGRGNFPPRFSGLQFPNYSSELNVNALELDDSALYLCASSLGGENTQYFGPGTRLTVL.